This T cell receptor beta chain was captured in a study of T cell responses to AZD1222 COVID-19 vaccine. The repertoire was sequenced with immunoSEQ multiplex PCR; TCRdb's copy has only in-frame clones and lacks some. The data show 150,000 to 200,000 clones, about 90% seen once. Germline V lookup: CDR1 SGHTA, CDR2 FQGNSA. V trimming: 2 bases; J trimming: 3 bases; junction bases outside the gene matches: 5. CDR3 length: 16 amino acids. The sample was peripheral blood, taken 28 days after the second AZD1222 dose. This TCR was recovered from an adult who received the AZD1222 COVID-19 vaccine. This sequence joins TRBV7-2 and TRBJ2-1, with 9 bases lining up with TRBD2. The CDR3 loop is CASSLLTSGFYNEQFF. CDR3 in DNA: TGTGCCAGCAGCTTACTTACTAGCGGGTTCTACAATGAGCAGTTCTTC. The full variable domain, its missing parts supplied by reference TRBV7-2 and TRBJ2-1, is GAGVSQSPSNKVTEKGKDVELRCDPISGHTALYWYRQSLGQGLEFLIYFQGNSAPDKSGLPSDRFSAERTGGSVSTLTIQRTQQEDSAVYLCASSLLTSGFYNEQFFGPGTRLTVL.